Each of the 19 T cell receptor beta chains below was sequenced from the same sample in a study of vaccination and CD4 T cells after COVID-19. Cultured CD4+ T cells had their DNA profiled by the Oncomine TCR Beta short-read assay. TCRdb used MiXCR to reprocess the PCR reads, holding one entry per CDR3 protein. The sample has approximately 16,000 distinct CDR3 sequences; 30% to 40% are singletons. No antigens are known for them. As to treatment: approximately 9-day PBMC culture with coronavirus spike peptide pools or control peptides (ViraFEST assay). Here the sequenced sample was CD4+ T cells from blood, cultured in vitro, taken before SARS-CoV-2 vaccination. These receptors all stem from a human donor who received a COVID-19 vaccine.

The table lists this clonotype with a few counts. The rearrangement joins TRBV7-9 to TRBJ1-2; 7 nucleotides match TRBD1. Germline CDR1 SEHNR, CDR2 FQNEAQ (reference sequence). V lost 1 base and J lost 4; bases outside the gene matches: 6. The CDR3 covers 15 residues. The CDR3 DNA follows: TGTGCCAGCAGCTTAGGAGGGGGCCTGCGCTATGGCTACACCTTC. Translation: CASSLGGGLRYGYTF. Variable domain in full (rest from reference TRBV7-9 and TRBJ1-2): DTGVSQNPRHKITKRGQNVTFRCDPISEHNRLYWYRQTLGQGPEFLTYFQNEAQLEKSRLLSDRFSAERPKGSFSTLEIQRTEQGDSAMYLCASSLGGGLRYGYTFGSGTRLTVV.

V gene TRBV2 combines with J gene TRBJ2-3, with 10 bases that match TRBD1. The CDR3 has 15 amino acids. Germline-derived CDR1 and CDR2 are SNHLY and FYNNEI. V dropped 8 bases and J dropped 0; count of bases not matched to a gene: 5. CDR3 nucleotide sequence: TGTGCCAGCGGCCGGGACAGGGGTAGCACAGATACGCAGTATTTT. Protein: CASGRDRGSTDTQYF.

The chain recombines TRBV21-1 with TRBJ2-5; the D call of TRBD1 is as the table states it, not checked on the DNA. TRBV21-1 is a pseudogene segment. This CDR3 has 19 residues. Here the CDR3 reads CASSKDSGGLRYRRETQYF. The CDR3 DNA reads TGTGCCAGCAGCAAAGATTCGGGGGGGCTTAGGTATCGGAGAGAGACCCAGTACTTC.

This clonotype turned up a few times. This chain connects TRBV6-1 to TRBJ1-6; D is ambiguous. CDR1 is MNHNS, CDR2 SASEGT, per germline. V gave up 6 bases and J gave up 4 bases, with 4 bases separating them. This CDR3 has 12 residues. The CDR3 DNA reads TGTGCCAGCAGGGAGTATAATTCACCCCTCCACTTT. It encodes CASREYNSPLHF.

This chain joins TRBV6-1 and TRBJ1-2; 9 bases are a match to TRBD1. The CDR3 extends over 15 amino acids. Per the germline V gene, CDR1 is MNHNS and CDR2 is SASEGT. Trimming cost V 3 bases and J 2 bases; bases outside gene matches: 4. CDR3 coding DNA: TGTGCCAGCAGTGAGAGACAGGGGGGGAACTATGGCTACACCTTC. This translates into CASSERQGGNYGYTF.

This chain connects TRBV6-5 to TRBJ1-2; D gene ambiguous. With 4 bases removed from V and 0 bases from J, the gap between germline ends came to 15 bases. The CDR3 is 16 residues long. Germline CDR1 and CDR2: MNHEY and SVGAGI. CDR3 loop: CASSSTRSDANYGYTF. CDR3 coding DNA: TGTGCCAGCAGTTCGACACGGAGTGATGCTAACTATGGCTACACCTTC.

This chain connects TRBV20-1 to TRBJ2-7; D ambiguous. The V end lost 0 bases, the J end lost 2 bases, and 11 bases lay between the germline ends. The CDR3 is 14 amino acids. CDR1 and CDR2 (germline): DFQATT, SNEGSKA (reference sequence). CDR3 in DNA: TGCAGTGCTAGAGAAGTGGGATCCACCTACGAGCAGTACTTC. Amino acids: CSAREVGSTYEQYF.

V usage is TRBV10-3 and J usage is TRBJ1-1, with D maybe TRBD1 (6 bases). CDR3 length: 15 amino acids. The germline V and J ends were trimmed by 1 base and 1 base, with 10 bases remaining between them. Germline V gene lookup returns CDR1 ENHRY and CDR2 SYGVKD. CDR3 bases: TGTGCCATCAGTGAGTATGCAGGGGCGAACACTGAAGCTTTCTTT. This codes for CAISEYAGANTEAFF.

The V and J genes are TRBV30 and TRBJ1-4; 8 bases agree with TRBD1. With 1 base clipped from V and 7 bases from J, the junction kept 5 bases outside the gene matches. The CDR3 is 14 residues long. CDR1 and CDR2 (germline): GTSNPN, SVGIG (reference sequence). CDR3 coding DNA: TGTGCCTGGAGTGGGAGACAGGGGCGTGAAAAACTGTTTTTT. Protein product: CAWSGRQGREKLFF.

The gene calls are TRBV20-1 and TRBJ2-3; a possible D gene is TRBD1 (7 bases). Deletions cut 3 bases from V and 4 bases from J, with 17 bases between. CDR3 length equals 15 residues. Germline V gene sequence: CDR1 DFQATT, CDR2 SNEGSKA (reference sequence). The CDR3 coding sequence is TGCAGTGCTAGCGAGGACAGGAGGGGTTCAGATACGCAGTATTTT. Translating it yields CSASEDRRGSDTQYF.

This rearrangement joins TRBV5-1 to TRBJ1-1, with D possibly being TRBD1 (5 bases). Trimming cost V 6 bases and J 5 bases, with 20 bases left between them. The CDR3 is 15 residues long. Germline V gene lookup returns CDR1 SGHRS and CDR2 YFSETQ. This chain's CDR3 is CASNPWEFGGTEAFF. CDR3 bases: TGCGCCAGCAACCCATGGGAATTTGGGGGGACTGAAGCTTTCTTT.

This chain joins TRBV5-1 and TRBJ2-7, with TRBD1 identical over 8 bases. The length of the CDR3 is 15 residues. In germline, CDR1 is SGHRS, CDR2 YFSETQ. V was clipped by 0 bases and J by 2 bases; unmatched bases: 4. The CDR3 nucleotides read TGCGCCAGCAGCTTGGCGGGACAGGCCACCTACGAGCAGTACTTC. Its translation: CASSLAGQATYEQYF.

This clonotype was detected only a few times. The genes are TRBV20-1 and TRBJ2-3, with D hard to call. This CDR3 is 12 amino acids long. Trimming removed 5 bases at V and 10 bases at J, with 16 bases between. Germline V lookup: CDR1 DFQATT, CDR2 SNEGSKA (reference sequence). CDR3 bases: TGCAGTGCTCCACGTATAGGATTCGCGCAGTATTTT. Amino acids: CSAPRIGFAQYF.

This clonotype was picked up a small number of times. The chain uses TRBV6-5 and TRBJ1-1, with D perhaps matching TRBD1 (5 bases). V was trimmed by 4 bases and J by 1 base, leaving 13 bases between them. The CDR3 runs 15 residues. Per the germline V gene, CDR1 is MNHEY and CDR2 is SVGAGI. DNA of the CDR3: TGTGCCAGCAGTTCTGCTATCACAGGGAACACTGAAGCTTTCTTT. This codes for CASSSAITGNTEAFF.

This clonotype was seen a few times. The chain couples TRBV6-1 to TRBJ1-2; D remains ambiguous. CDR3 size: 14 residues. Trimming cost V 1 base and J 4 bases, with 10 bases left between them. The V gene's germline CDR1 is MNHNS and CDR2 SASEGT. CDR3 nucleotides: TGTGCCAGCAGTGAAGTCGGGGTACTCTATGGCTACACCTTC. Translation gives CASSEVGVLYGYTF.

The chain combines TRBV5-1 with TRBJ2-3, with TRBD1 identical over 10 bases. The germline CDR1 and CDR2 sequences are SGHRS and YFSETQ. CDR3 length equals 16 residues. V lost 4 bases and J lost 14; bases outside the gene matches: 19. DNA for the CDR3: TGCGCCAGCAGCCCCGATGGGACAGGGGTTTTGGGACGGGGGTATTTT. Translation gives CASSPDGTGVLGRGYF.

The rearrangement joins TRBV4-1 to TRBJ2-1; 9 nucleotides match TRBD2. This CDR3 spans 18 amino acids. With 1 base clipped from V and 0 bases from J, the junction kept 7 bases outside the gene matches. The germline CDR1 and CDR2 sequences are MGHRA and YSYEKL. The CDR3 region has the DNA TGCGCCAGCAGCCAAGGGGGGCTAGCGGGGAGCTCCTACAATGAGCAGTTCTTC. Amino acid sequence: CASSQGGLAGSSYNEQFF.

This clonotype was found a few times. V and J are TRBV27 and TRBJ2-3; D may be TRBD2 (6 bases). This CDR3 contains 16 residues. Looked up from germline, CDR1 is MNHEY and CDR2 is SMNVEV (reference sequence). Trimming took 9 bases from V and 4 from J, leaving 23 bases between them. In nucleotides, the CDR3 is TGTGCCAGGGAGGGTCGGGACCAGCAGATCCCAGATACGCAGTATTTT. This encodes CAREGRDQQIPDTQYF.

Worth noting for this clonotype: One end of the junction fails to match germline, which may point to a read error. CDR3 sequence: CASSYSARDSSYGCTF. DNA of the CDR3: TGTGCCAGCAGTTACTCGGCAAGAGACAGTAGCTATGGCTGCACCTTC. The rearrangement joins TRBV6-5 to TRBJ1-2; tentative D call: TRBD1 (5 bases). Germline CDR1 reads MNHEY; CDR2 reads SVGAGI. This CDR3 has 16 residues.